This TCR beta chain was captured by sequencing in a study of graft-versus-host responses after intestinal transplantation. Libraries were prepared by immunoSEQ multiplex PCR; TCRdb keeps only in-frame clonotypes and omits some of them. Counted here are roughly 11,000 clones, approximately 90% occurring once; the ten biggest clones make up about 3.2%. Time point in this sample: postoperative day 105 after intestinal transplantation (dayNNNN = postoperative day). CDR3 length: 18 amino acids. V shed 1 base and J shed 5 bases, with 23 bases lying between them. Germline V gives CDR1 SGHDN, CDR2 FVKESK. Sequenced material: PBMCs, taken 105 days after intestinal transplantation. This receptor was obtained from a human patient who received an intestinal transplant, so some T cells may come from the graft donor. The chain couples TRBV14 to TRBJ1-1; TRBD1 might be the D (5 bases). The CDR3 here is CASSQGVAGTGVGTEAFF. The CDR3 DNA is TGTGCCAGCAGCCAAGGAGTGGCAGGGACGGGTGTGGGAACTGAAGCTTTCTTT. Full variable domain (rest looked up from reference TRBV14 and TRBJ1-1): EAGVTQFPSHSVIEKGQTVTLRCDPISGHDNLYWYRRVMGKEIKFLLHFVKESKQDESGMPNNRFLAERTGGTYSTLKVQPAELEDSGVYFCASSQGVAGTGVGTEAFFGQGTRLTVV.